This T cell receptor beta chain was profiled in a study of blood T cells in healthy people across ages. For the second PCR, which ran for about 6 to 11 cycles, a sample-barcoded 5' primer and a J-beta primer mix were used. TCRdb used MiXCR to reprocess the 5' RACE reads, holding one entry per CDR3 protein. The sample holds under 1 million distinct CDR3 sequences; 40% to 50% are singletons and the top ten take around 21%. The CDR3 spans 19 residues. Germline V CDR1 and CDR2: SGHVS, FNYEAQ. V gave up 1 base and J gave up 7 bases, with 26 bases separating them. Overall study findings and caveats: Calculation of diversity from one million T cells yielded estimates considered to be underestimates.

Remarks on this clonotype: Its cognate antigen is unknown.

The receptor comes from a man aged 60-69 years in good health. The V call is TRBV7-6, the J call TRBJ2-1; TRBD1 is a possible D gene (6 bases). The sample comprised blood. The CDR3 nucleotides read TGTGCCAGCAGCTTAGACAGGGATGGGATCCCATTAACGACGAATGAGCAGTTCTTC. Amino acids: CASSLDRDGIPLTTNEQFF.